One and the same sample provided the 32 T cell receptor beta chains below, sequenced in a study of technical replicates of blood from several donors. Some clones are missing from TCRdb's copy, which holds only in-frame ones; the method was immunoSEQ multiplex PCR. The sample records about 88,000 clones, 94% being singletons. Sequencing used T cells isolated from PBMCs. These receptors were obtained from a human donor in good health.

The gene calls are TRBV11-2 and TRBJ2-2, with TRBD2 identical over 11 bases. With 1 base clipped from V and 6 bases from J, the junction kept 4 bases outside the gene matches. Germline V gene lookup returns CDR1 SGHAT and CDR2 FQNNGV. The CDR3 totals 16 residues. DNA of the CDR3: TGTGCCAGCAGCTTAGTATTAGCGGGAGGGCCCGGGGAGCTGTTTTTT. It is translated as CASSLVLAGGPGELFF.

The V gene is TRBV6-6, the J gene TRBJ2-1, with 10 bases that match TRBD2. The CDR3 runs to 15 residues. Germline V CDR1 and CDR2: MNHNY, SVGAGI (reference sequence). With V trimmed by 2 bases and J by 7 bases, 5 bases remained unmatched. Written as DNA, the CDR3 is TGTGCCAGCAGTTACGGAGCGGGGGGGATTAATGAGCAGTTCTTC. Translation gives CASSYGAGGINEQFF.

The V call is TRBV7-8, the J call TRBJ1-6; D unresolved. V was cut by 3 bases and J by 7 bases, with 4 bases left in between. CDR3 length: 12 residues. CDR1 and CDR2 (germline): SGHVS, FQNEAQ. The CDR3 sequence: CASSFPNSPLHF. The CDR3, as DNA: TGTGCCAGCAGCTTTCCAAATTCACCCCTCCACTTT.

V usage is TRBV7-2 and J usage is TRBJ2-1, with D maybe TRBD1 (6 bases). The CDR3 length is 14 residues. Trimming pared 5 bases from V and 6 bases from J, leaving 14 bases between. Germline loops: CDR1 SGHTA, CDR2 FQGNSA. In nucleotides, the CDR3 is TGTGCCAGCAGCCTCTACAGGGCCCTCAATGAGCAGTTCTTC. This translates into CASSLYRALNEQFF.

This chain links TRBV30 with TRBJ1-2; D ambiguous. There are 13 residues in the CDR3. The ends were cut back, 0 bases at V and 3 bases at J, with 8 bases in the middle. The V gene's germline CDR1 is GTSNPN and CDR2 SVGIG (reference sequence). CDR3 sequence reads: CAWSVRGDYGYTF. The CDR3, as DNA: TGTGCCTGGAGTGTACGCGGGGACTATGGCTACACCTTC.

This rearrangement joins TRBV9 to TRBJ2-2; perhaps TRBD2 as D (6 bases). CDR1 is SGDLS, CDR2 YYNGEE, per germline. Deletions cut 4 bases from V and 4 bases from J, with 17 bases between. There are 16 residues in the CDR3. CDR3 sequence: CASSTPAGGITGELFF. In DNA, the CDR3 is TGTGCCAGCAGCACCCCAGCGGGTGGTATCACCGGGGAGCTGTTTTTT.

V is TRBV11-3 and J is TRBJ2-3; a possible D gene is TRBD1 (6 bases). V lost 7 bases, J lost 4 bases, and 18 bases lay in between. CDR1 is SGHNT, CDR2 YENEEA, per germline. The CDR3 has 15 residues. The CDR3 DNA follows: TGTGCCAGCACCCCGGGACACAGAGTCCCAGATACGCAGTATTTT. Translating it yields CASTPGHRVPDTQYF.

V is TRBV15 and J is TRBJ1-1; D is undetermined. Germline lookup yields CDR1 LNHNV and CDR2 YYDKDF (reference sequence). Trimming left V 4 bases short and J 1 base short, with 7 bases between. The CDR3 runs to 13 residues. The CDR3 loop reads CATSINRNTEAFF. In nucleotides, the CDR3 is TGTGCCACCAGCATCAACAGGAACACTGAAGCTTTCTTT.

The chain is built from TRBV10-1 and TRBJ1-1; D remains unclear. Per germline, CDR1 WNHNN and CDR2 SYGVQD (reference sequence). V shed 6 bases and J shed 0 bases, with 26 bases lying between them. This CDR3 has 19 amino acids. The CDR3 loop reads CASSETCRESRTLNTEAFF. The CDR3 DNA reads as TGCGCCAGCAGCGAGACTTGTAGAGAGTCGCGAACCTTGAACACTGAAGCTTTCTTT.

This clone was counted a single time. This chain uses TRBV18 with TRBJ1-5; tentative D call: TRBD1 (5 bases). From germline, CDR1 is KGHSH and CDR2 LQKENI. The CDR3 is 16 amino acids. Between the trimmed V and J ends, which lost 6 bases and 1 base, there was a span of 16 bases. The CDR3 reads CASSPQGPLSNQPQHF. For the CDR3, the DNA is TGTGCCAGCTCTCCCCAGGGCCCTTTAAGCAATCAGCCCCAGCATTTT.

This rearrangement joins TRBV14 to TRBJ2-5; the match to TRBD1 covers 7 bases. CDR3 size: 15 residues. Losses at the gene ends were 4 bases for V and 5 bases for J; bases not matched to a gene: 10. Germline V CDR1 and CDR2: SGHDN, FVKESK. This CDR3 is CASSRGQALLETQYF. The CDR3 nucleotides are TGTGCCAGCAGCCGAGGACAGGCCCTCTTGGAGACCCAGTACTTC.

This clone was observed a single time. V usage is TRBV5-4 and J usage is TRBJ2-3, with TRBD1 identical over 11 bases. Germline V lookup: CDR1 SGHNT, CDR2 YYREEE (reference sequence). Trimming removed 4 bases from V and 2 bases from J; junction bases left unmatched: 6. The CDR3 consists of 16 residues. The CDR3 nucleotides read TGTGCCAGCAGCCCGGACAGGGGGCGATTCACAGATACGCAGTATTTT. Protein product: CASSPDRGRFTDTQYF.

The chain has TRBV7-9 and TRBJ1-2; 9 bases line up with TRBD1. Per germline, CDR1 SEHNR and CDR2 FQNEAQ (reference sequence). The CDR3 is 18 residues long. Trimming took 8 bases from V and 4 from J; bases not matched to a gene: 20. The CDR3 DNA reads TGTGCCAGCGGGGCGCTAGGGACAGGGCCGTGGAGGGTCTATGGCTACACCTTC. Translation gives CASGALGTGPWRVYGYTF.

This chain uses TRBV7-2 with TRBJ2-1, with 12 positions matching TRBD2. J gave up 8 bases and V 5 bases, and 16 bases lay outside the gene matches. Per germline, CDR1 SGHTA and CDR2 FQGNSA. This CDR3 comprises 18 residues. The CDR3 bases are TGTGCCAGCAGCGTACCCCTAGCGGGGGGGCCCTCGTTCGATGAGCAGTTCTTC. Protein sequence: CASSVPLAGGPSFDEQFF.

J is TRBJ2-7 and V is TRBV6-5; 12 bases are a match to TRBD1. V gave up 0 bases and J gave up 5 bases; unmatched junction bases: 2. Germline V gives CDR1 MNHEY, CDR2 SVGAGI. The CDR3 covers 15 residues. CDR3 coding DNA: TGTGCCAGCAGTTACTCGGGGACAGGGGGCGACGAGCAGTACTTC. Amino acid sequence: CASSYSGTGGDEQYF.

This rearrangement joins TRBV5-8 to TRBJ1-5, with D maybe TRBD1 (6 bases). CDR3 size: 15 residues. V lost 2 bases to trimming and J lost 2 bases, with 11 bases between them. The V gene's germline CDR1 is SGHTS and CDR2 YDEGEE. The CDR3 sequence: CASSLQGVGNQPQHF. For the CDR3, the DNA is TGTGCCAGCAGCTTACAGGGCGTCGGCAATCAGCCCCAGCATTTT.

The chain combines TRBV6-1 with TRBJ2-1; 9 bases line up with TRBD2. This CDR3 is built from 17 residues. Trimming cost V 3 bases and J 4 bases; bases outside gene matches: 10. CDR1 and CDR2 from the germline V gene are MNHNS and SASEGT. For the CDR3, the DNA is TGTGCCAGCAGTGATTTATCCGGGACTAGCCCGTACAATGAGCAGTTCTTC. Amino acid sequence: CASSDLSGTSPYNEQFF.

The chain links TRBV18 to TRBJ2-3; 7 positions agree with TRBD1. CDR1 is KGHSH and CDR2 is LQKENI in the germline V gene. This CDR3 has 18 amino acids. V lost 8 bases and J lost 1; bases outside the gene matches: 18. As DNA, the CDR3 is TGTGCCAGCCAAACCATGAAAGGACAGGCCTGGGGCACAGATACGCAGTATTTT. This encodes CASQTMKGQAWGTDTQYF.

This chain links TRBV19 with TRBJ2-2, with D unclear. CDR3 size: 12 residues. The V gene's germline CDR1 is LNHDA and CDR2 SQIVND (reference sequence). Deletions cut 6 bases from V and 4 bases from J, with 6 bases between. The CDR3 region has the DNA TGTGCCAGTAGCCACGGCACCGGGGAGCTGTTTTTT. Its translation: CASSHGTGELFF.

The J gene is TRBJ2-7, the V gene TRBV19; D might be TRBD2 (6 bases). V was trimmed by 5 bases and J by 5 bases, leaving 19 bases between them. Germline V lookup: CDR1 LNHDA, CDR2 SQIVND (reference sequence). The CDR3 sequence is 15 residues long. The CDR3 DNA follows: TGTGCCAGTAGTCCCCGAGGGCCGGGGAGGAACGAGCAGTACTTC. Translated, it gives CASSPRGPGRNEQYF. Full variable domain (rest looked up from reference TRBV19 and TRBJ2-7): DGGITQSPKYLFRKEGQNVTLSCEQNLNHDAMYWYRQDPGQGLRLIYYSQIVNDFQKGDIAEGYSVSREKKESFPLTVTSAQKNPTAFYLCASSPRGPGRNEQYFGPGTRLTVT.

The chain recombines TRBV6-5 with TRBJ1-2; perhaps TRBD1 as D (6 bases). The CDR3 length is 13 residues. With 6 bases removed from V and 4 bases from J, the gap between germline ends came to 12 bases. Germline CDR1 reads MNHEY; CDR2 reads SVGAGI. CDR3 residues: CASSSTGLYGYTF. As DNA, the CDR3 is TGTGCCAGCAGCTCGACAGGCCTCTATGGCTACACCTTC.

CDR3 in amino acids: CASSPVLAAGELFF. The CDR3 region has the DNA TGTGCCAGCAGCCCCGTACTAGCCGCCGGGGAGCTGTTTTTT. The chain links TRBV7-3 to TRBJ2-2, with a weak D call TRBD2 (6 bases). Trimming took off 5 bases at V and 6 bases at J, with 13 bases between the two ends. Germline loops: CDR1 SGHTA, CDR2 FQGTGA. This CDR3 spans 14 amino acids.

V and J are TRBV5-6 and TRBJ1-1; D may be TRBD1 (6 bases). The CDR3 runs to 13 residues. V was clipped by 4 bases and J by 5 bases, with 12 bases between them. Germline CDR1 and CDR2: SGHDT and YYEEEE. CDR3 region: CASSVRGGTEAFF. The CDR3 coding sequence is TGTGCCAGCAGCGTCAGGGGTGGGACTGAAGCTTTCTTT.

This clone appeared a single time. This chain joins TRBV28 and TRBJ2-1, with D maybe TRBD2 (6 bases). Trimming pared 0 bases from V and 12 bases from J, leaving 9 bases between. The CDR3 has 12 amino acids. Germline CDR1 and CDR2: MDHEN and SYDVKM. The CDR3 sequence: CASSLWGGAQFF. The CDR3 bases are TGTGCCAGCAGTTTATGGGGGGGAGCGCAGTTCTTC.

The chain joins TRBV9 to TRBJ2-3; 7 bases are shared with TRBD2. Trimming took 0 bases from V and 1 from J; bases not matched to a gene: 5. The CDR3 runs 16 residues. Germline V gives CDR1 SGDLS, CDR2 YYNGEE. CDR3 in DNA: TGTGCCAGCAGCGTAGGGCGGGCGGGGGGCACAGATACGCAGTATTTT. This codes for CASSVGRAGGTDTQYF.

This sequence joins TRBV19 and TRBJ2-1; TRBD1 matches at 7 bases. This CDR3 has 13 residues. CDR1 is LNHDA, CDR2 SQIVND, per germline (reference sequence). The junction had 4 bases not matched to a gene; V was cut back by 1 base and J by 10 bases. CDR3 sequence (DNA): TGTGCCAGTAGTATAGTTCGGGACAGCGAGCAGTTCTTC. This sequence encodes CASSIVRDSEQFF.

The chain has TRBV14 and TRBJ1-1; D perhaps matches TRBD1 (5 bases). V gave up 3 bases and J gave up 8 bases, with 19 bases separating them. Germline-derived CDR1 and CDR2 are SGHDN and FVKESK. The CDR3 sequence is 15 residues long. This chain's CDR3 is CASSHNLRGHAEAFF. CDR3 bases: TGTGCCAGCAGCCATAATTTACGTGGACACGCCGAAGCTTTCTTT.

The rearrangement uses TRBV19 and TRBJ2-7, with a possible D match to TRBD1 (6 bases). The CDR3 is 13 residues long. The germline V gene encodes CDR1 LNHDA and CDR2 SQIVND (reference sequence). Trimming cost V 5 bases and J 3 bases, with 11 bases left between them. CDR3 bases: TGTGCCAGTAGTCTCCCAGGGGACTACGAGCAGTACTTC. This gives the protein CASSLPGDYEQYF.

V is TRBV21-1 and J is TRBJ2-1; TRBD1 reflects the table's D call only, with no check against the DNA. TRBV21-1 represents a pseudogene. The CDR3 consists of 17 residues. The CDR3 region has the DNA TGTGCCAGCAGCCCCCCACCAGGGCCGGTATCCTACAATGAGCAGTTCTTC. Amino acid sequence: CASSPPPGPVSYNEQFF.

The chain uses TRBV28 and TRBJ2-3; 9 nucleotides agree with TRBD1. This CDR3 is 17 amino acids long. V lost 5 bases, J lost 3 bases, and 12 bases stayed unmatched. Germline V gene sequence: CDR1 MDHEN, CDR2 SYDVKM. Here the CDR3 DNA reads TGTGCCAGCAGTGCGTACCGGGACAGGGCGTTTACAGATACGCAGTATTTT. It yields the protein CASSAYRDRAFTDTQYF.

The gene calls are TRBV6-1 and TRBJ2-5; 9 bases fit TRBD1. V shed 8 bases and J 2 bases; nucleotides not matched to a gene: 6. CDR3 size: 14 residues. From germline, CDR1 is MNHNS and CDR2 SASEGT. CDR3 region: CASHRGRKQETQYF. CDR3 coding DNA: TGTGCCAGCCACAGGGGGCGTAAACAAGAGACCCAGTACTTC.

This chain connects TRBV5-1 to TRBJ2-5, with D perhaps matching TRBD1 (5 bases). The V gene lost 0 bases and the J gene lost 4 bases, with 10 bases spanning the gap. Germline values: CDR1 SGHRS, CDR2 YFSETQ. The CDR3 extends over 14 amino acids. CDR3 sequence reads: CASSLGQIIETQYF. CDR3 bases: TGCGCCAGCAGCTTGGGACAGATTATAGAGACCCAGTACTTC.